This T cell receptor (beta chain) derives from a study of blood T cells in healthy people across ages. Using a J-beta primer mix together with a sample-barcoded 5' primer, a second PCR was run for 7 to 11 cycles. TCRdb reanalysed the 5' RACE reads using MiXCR and keeps one entry per CDR3 protein. The repertoire holds just under 900,000 distinct CDR3 sequences, with roughly 26% as singletons. General study points: Observed TCR beta diversity per million T cells went down as age went up. This fall followed a roughly linear course with age.

Between the trimmed V and J ends, which lost 4 bases and 0 bases, there was a span of 7 bases. From germline, CDR1 is DFQATT and CDR2 SNEGSKA (reference sequence). The CDR3 totals 13 residues. This clonotype has only a few counts. The antigen is unknown. J is TRBJ1-5 and V is TRBV20-1; D is uncertain. The clonotype comes from an elderly woman in good health. Material: blood. In nucleotides, the CDR3 is TGCAGTGCTACAGGAAATAGCAATCAGCCCCAGCATTTT. This sequence encodes CSATGNSNQPQHF.